This T cell receptor (beta chain) comes out of a study of breast tumors, draining lymph nodes, adjacent tissues. Findings and limits, study-wide: Tumors had less TCR diversity than lymph nodes, more than nontumor tissue. Data fit most tumor T cells coming from lymph node, expanding in tumor. That most tumor T cells come from lymph nodes remained unproven. Luminal-like breast cancer showed significantly higher tumor–nontumor repertoire similarity than basal-like.

In TCRdb, the multiplex PCR reads were re-called with MiXCR into one record per CDR3 protein. The sample shows over 150,000 distinct CDR3 sequences, approximately 30% of them seen only once. V shed 5 bases and J 0 bases; nucleotides not matched to a gene: 4. Germline CDR1 reads DFQATT; CDR2 reads SNEGSKA (reference sequence). The CDR3 is 15 amino acids. Notes on this clonotype: The target antigen is unknown.

Breast cancer patients provided tissue from their axillary draining lymph nodes. Sequencing was carried out using axillary lymph node tissue. The source of this sequence is a female donor with breast cancer. Some clones in this sample may be carry-over from other donors' samples. The chain links TRBV20-1 to TRBJ2-1; 10 nucleotides align to TRBD2. The DNA for the CDR3 is TGCAGTGCTGGGACTAGCGCTAGCTCCTACAATGAGCAGTTCTTC. Residues: CSAGTSASSYNEQFF.